This T cell receptor (beta chain) was captured by sequencing in a study of OX40 agonist ivuxolimab in advanced cancers. Overall study context: Treatment of patients was with ivuxolimab, an agonistic anti-OX40 (CD134) antibody. Study conclusions and caveats: CD4+ and CD8+ blood T cells expanded clonally by week 6 at 0.1 to 3.0 mg/kg. The study did not work out the antigen specificity of the expanded peripheral T cells.

Regarding this clone: The antigen is not known.

Clones were read by immunoSEQ multiplex PCR, and TCRdb kept only the in-frame ones, dropping some. Of around 80,000 clones detected, 84% appear once; the ten largest clones hold 0.44%. The TCR originated in an adult with an advanced solid tumor such as melanoma, head and neck, liver or kidney cancer. The sample consisted of CD4+ or CD8+ T cells sorted from blood, taken in a trial of the OX40 agonist ivuxolimab.

The CDR3, as DNA: TGTGCCAGCAGCCGAGACAGGGTCTACGAGCAGTACTTC. It encodes CASSRDRVYEQYF. This chain connects TRBV5-6 to TRBJ2-7; 7 positions match TRBD1. The CDR3 has 13 residues. The germline gives CDR1 SGHDT, CDR2 YYEEEE. With 4 bases clipped from V and 3 bases from J, the junction kept 4 bases outside the gene matches.